This TCR beta chain was recovered during a study of blood T cell repertoires in COVID-19. Study in general: The cDNA or gDNA used as material had been derived from T cells, B-cell-depleted T cells, or PBMCs.

Participant ages covered roughly 18 to 89 years across around 25 US areas. Cohort placement rested on clinical history that participants reported themselves. In the original analysis: It was from reference gene primer amplification that nucleated cell counts were estimated. Using immunoSEQ multiplex PCR, the repertoire was profiled, and TCRdb retains in-frame clones only, with some absent. That table gives V, J and clone size, and the DNA gave D and trimming. Of 300,000 to 450,000 clones listed, more than 80% are singletons. This CDR3 is 12 amino acids long. The V and J ends lost 5 bases and 6 bases respectively, with 11 bases between them.

The TCR originated in a man aged 18-30 years who had recovered from COVID-19. The sequencing input was PBMCs or T cells enriched from blood (not recorded which). The gene calls are TRBV12-3 or TRBV12-4 and TRBJ2-7, with D tentatively TRBD2 (6 bases). The CDR3 sequence: CASSGGGSEQYF. The CDR3 DNA sequence: TGTGCCAGCAGTGGGGGAGGTAGCGAGCAGTACTTC.